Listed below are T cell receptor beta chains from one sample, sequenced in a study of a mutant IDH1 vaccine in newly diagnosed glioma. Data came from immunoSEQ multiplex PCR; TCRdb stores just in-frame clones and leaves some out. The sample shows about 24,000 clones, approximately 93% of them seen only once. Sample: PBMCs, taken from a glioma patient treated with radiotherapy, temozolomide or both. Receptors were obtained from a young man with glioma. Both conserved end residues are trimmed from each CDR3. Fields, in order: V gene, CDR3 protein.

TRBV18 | ASSPRGGNSYEQY
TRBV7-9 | ASTPPGLAGGVEQF
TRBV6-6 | ASSQGIGGTEAF
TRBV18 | ASSPGLFYEQY
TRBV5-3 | ARSVSRVSEGEAF
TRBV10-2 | ASSVGGGSGNTIY
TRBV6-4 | ASSRQDTGELF
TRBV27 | ATGASPGANVLT
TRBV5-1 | ASSLSDYNNEQF
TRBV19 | ASRGLGLAEETQY
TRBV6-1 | ASSERARHSLNEKLF
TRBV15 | ATSRAGGVAGTDTQY
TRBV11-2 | ASSLDNEKLF
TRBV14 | ASSQDSFTYEQY
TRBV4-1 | ASSQKTNEQY
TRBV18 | ASSPQIDRGQPQH
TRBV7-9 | ASSRYAGGPGTQY
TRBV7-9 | ASSPDRPTTLSGANVLT
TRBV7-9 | ASSSGLAGGNEQF
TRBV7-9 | ASSKSGSWGNEQF
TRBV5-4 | ASSLANLAGGETQY
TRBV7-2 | ASSFYYEQF
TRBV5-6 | ASRKRGQPQH
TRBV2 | ASIRIPGQGSEKLF
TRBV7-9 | ASSLGVGGQHEQY
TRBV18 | ASSPPTYEQY
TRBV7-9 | ASSPQGFYEQY
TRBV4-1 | ASSPGTRIHEQY
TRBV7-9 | ASSPPGGSSYNEQF
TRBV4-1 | ASSQDRTYEQY
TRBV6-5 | ASSYIGTSRRWEQY
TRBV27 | ASRPWRATGELF
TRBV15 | ATSRVQGYGYT
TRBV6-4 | ASSVEPSRVNEQF
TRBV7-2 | ASSLESGANVLT
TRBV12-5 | ASGGDREDEQF
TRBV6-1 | ASSEKGHHEKLF
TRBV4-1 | ASSGGTSYSTDTQY
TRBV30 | AWSRGFYNEQF
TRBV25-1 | ASSESSPRHGYT
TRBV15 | ATSSDRLTEAF
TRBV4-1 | ASSQGTRTGGRF
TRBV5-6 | ASSLVGSPETQY
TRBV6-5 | ASSLTGLAGQGEQY
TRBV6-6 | ASSSQGARTGNTIY
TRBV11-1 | ASSLGLAGGYEQF
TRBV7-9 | ASSSAQETQY
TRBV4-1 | ASSRQGYSVDTQY
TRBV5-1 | ASSSAGVSTEAF
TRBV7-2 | ASSIYRGGNQPQH